These T cell receptor beta chains were read from a single sample in a study of T cell responses to AZD1222 COVID-19 vaccine. The assay was immunoSEQ multiplex PCR, and TCRdb's table has in-frame clones only and misses some. The data show 90,000 to 100,000 clones, roughly 90% seen once. Material: peripheral blood, obtained 28 days after the second AZD1222 dose. The source is an adult who received the AZD1222 COVID-19 vaccine. The CDR3 runs from the conserved cysteine through the conserved F or W. A D gene is named only where the DNA matches it firmly. Only some rows state a clone size, as once, few, many or a class for expanded clones.

V	D	J	size	CDR3	DNA
TRBV6-2/TRBV6-3	.	TRBJ1-5	.	CASSTRTVRGNQPQHF	TGTGCCAGCAGTACCAGGACAGTGCGGGGCAATCAGCCCCAGCATTTT
TRBV10-2	.	TRBJ2-3	.	CASSLREGAQDTQYF	TGCGCCAGCAGCCTGAGGGAGGGGGCTCAAGATACGCAGTATTTT
TRBV27	.	TRBJ2-7	few	CASSLSDSSSYEQYF	TGTGCCAGCAGTTTGAGTGACTCGAGCTCCTACGAGCAGTACTTC
TRBV5-1	.	TRBJ1-3	.	CASSPGEPSGNTIYF	TGCGCCAGCAGCCCGGGGGAGCCTTCTGGAAACACCATATATTTT
TRBV5-1	.	TRBJ2-2	.	CASSPLNGIGELFF	TGCGCCAGCAGCCCGCTTAATGGGATCGGGGAGCTGTTTTTT
TRBV7-9	TRBD1	TRBJ1-6	.	CASSLGPGGKNSPLHF	TGTGCCAGCAGCTTAGGTCCAGGGGGGAAGAATTCACCCCTCCACTTT
TRBV30	TRBD2	TRBJ2-3	.	CAWSVVAGVADTQYF	TGTGCCTGGAGTGTAGTAGCGGGAGTGGCAGATACGCAGTATTTT
TRBV7-8	.	TRBJ1-2	.	CASSLDYGRGYTF	TGTGCCAGCAGCTTAGACTACGGAAGGGGCTACACCTTC
TRBV15	.	TRBJ2-7	.	CATSRGMGGSSYEQYF	TGTGCCACCAGCAGAGGGATGGGCGGAAGCTCCTACGAGCAGTACTTC
TRBV5-6	.	TRBJ2-3	.	CASSPGADTQYF	TGTGCCAGCAGCCCGGGCGCAGATACGCAGTATTTT
TRBV7-8	.	TRBJ1-5	.	CASSIPRGRLSNQPQHF	TGTGCCAGCAGCATCCCGAGGGGCCGCCTTAGCAATCAGCCCCAGCATTTT
TRBV7-3	.	TRBJ1-3	.	CASSTGPGNTIYF	TGTGCCAGCAGCACAGGGCCTGGAAACACCATATATTTT
TRBV5-1	.	TRBJ2-2	.	CASSLDGTPNTGELFF	TGCGCCAGCAGCTTGGACGGGACTCCTAACACCGGGGAGCTGTTTTTT
TRBV20-1	.	TRBJ2-7	few	CSARGGYEQYF	TGCAGTGCTAGAGGGGGCTACGAGCAGTACTTC
TRBV7-2	TRBD1	TRBJ2-2	.	CASSLVRGQGSGELFF	TGTGCCAGCAGCTTAGTTAGGGGACAGGGATCCGGGGAGCTGTTTTTT
TRBV20-1	.	TRBJ1-1	once	CSAQENTEAFF	TGCAGCGCCCAGGAGAACACTGAAGCTTTCTTT
TRBV29-1	.	TRBJ1-1	.	CSVGYEAFF	TGCAGCGTCGGCTATGAAGCTTTCTTT
TRBV5-8	.	TRBJ2-3	.	CASSLGQGNFRTDTQYF	TGTGCCAGCAGCTTGGGGCAGGGAAATTTTCGCACAGATACGCAGTATTTT
TRBV28	TRBD1	TRBJ1-6	.	CASSPDRGNSPLHF	TGTGCCAGCAGCCCCGACAGGGGAAATTCACCCCTCCACTTT
TRBV9	.	TRBJ1-1	.	CASSADPNTEAFF	TGTGCCAGCAGCGCGGACCCGAACACTGAAGCTTTCTTT
TRBV19	.	TRBJ2-3	.	CASSYSSTRFTDTQYF	TGTGCCAGTAGTTACTCTTCGACTAGATTCACCGATACGCAGTATTTT
TRBV5-1	.	TRBJ1-6	.	CASSPNGGGNSPLHF	TGCGCCAGCAGCCCCAACGGGGGAGGGAATTCACCCCTCCACTTT
TRBV18	.	TRBJ2-2	.	CASSLANTGELFF	TGTGCCAGCTCTTTGGCGAACACCGGGGAGCTGTTTTTT
TRBV6-5	.	TRBJ2-2	.	CASSPAISTGELFF	TGTGCCAGCAGTCCCGCCATCTCGACCGGGGAGCTGTTTTTT
TRBV3-1/TRBV3-2	.	TRBJ2-7	few	CASSQGYEQYF	TGTGCCAGCAGCCAGGGCTACGAGCAGTACTTC
TRBV5-8	TRBD2	TRBJ2-3	.	CASSLHGLAATDTQYF	TGTGCCAGCAGCTTACATGGGCTAGCGGCCACAGATACGCAGTATTTT